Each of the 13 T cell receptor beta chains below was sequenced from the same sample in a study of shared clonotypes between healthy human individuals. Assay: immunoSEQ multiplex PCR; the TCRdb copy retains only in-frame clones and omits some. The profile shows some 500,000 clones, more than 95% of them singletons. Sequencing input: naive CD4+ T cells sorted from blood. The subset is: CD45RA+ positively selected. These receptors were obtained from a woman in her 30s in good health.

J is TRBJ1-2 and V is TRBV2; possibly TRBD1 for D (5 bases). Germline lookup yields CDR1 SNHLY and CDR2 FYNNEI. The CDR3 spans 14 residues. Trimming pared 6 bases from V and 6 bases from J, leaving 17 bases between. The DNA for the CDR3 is TGTGCCAGCAGCCTCCAGGGACTCCCCGATGGCTACACCTTC. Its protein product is CASSLQGLPDGYTF.

The CDR3 DNA reads as TGTGCCAGCAGTTTTGCAGGGATAACTGAAGCTTTCTTT. It encodes CASSFAGITEAFF. This chain joins TRBV6-5 and TRBJ1-1, with D perhaps TRBD1 (5 bases). Between the trimmed V and J ends, which lost 4 bases and 5 bases, there was a span of 11 bases. CDR1 MNHEY and CDR2 SVGAGI come from the germline V gene. There are 13 residues in the CDR3.

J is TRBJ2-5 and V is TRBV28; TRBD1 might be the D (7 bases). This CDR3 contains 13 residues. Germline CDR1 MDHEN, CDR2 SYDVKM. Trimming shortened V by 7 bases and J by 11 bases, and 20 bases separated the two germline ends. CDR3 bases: TGTGCCAGCACCTCGGGGCAGGGGGGTGAGCAGTACTTC. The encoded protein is CASTSGQGGEQYF.

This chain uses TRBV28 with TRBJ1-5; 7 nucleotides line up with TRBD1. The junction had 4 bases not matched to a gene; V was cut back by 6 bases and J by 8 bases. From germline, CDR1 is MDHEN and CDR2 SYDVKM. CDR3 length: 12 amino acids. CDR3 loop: CASSIDREPQHF. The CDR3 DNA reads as TGTGCCAGCAGCATAGACAGGGAGCCCCAGCATTTT. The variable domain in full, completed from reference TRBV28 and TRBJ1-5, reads DVKVTQSSRYLVKRTGEKVFLECVQDMDHENMFWYRQDPGLGLRLIYFSYDVKMKEKGDIPEGYSVSREKKERFSLILESASTNQTSMYLCASSIDREPQHFGDGTRLSIL.

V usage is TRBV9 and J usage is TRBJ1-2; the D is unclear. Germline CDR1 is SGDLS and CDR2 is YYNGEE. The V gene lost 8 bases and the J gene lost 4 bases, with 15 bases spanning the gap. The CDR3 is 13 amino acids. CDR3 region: CASLDDAGYGYTF. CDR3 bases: TGTGCCAGTCTGGACGACGCGGGCTATGGCTACACCTTC.

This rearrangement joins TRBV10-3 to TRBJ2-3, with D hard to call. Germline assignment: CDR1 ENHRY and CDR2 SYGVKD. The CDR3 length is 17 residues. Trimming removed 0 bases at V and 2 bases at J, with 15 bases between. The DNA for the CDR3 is TGTGCCATCAGTGAGTCGATGGGTGTAATTAACACAGATACGCAGTATTTT. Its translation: CAISESMGVINTDTQYF.

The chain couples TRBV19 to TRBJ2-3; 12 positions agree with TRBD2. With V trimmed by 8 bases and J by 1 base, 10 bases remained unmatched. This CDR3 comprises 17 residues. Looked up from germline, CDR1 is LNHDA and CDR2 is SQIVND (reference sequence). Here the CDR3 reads CASRPGLAGVGTDTQYF. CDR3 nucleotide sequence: TGTGCCAGTCGACCGGGACTAGCGGGTGTCGGCACAGATACGCAGTATTTT. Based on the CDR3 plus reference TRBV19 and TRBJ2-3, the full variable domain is DGGITQSPKYLFRKEGQNVTLSCEQNLNHDAMYWYRQDPGQGLRLIYYSQIVNDFQKGDIAEGYSVSREKKESFPLTVTSAQKNPTAFYLCASRPGLAGVGTDTQYFGPGTRLTVL.

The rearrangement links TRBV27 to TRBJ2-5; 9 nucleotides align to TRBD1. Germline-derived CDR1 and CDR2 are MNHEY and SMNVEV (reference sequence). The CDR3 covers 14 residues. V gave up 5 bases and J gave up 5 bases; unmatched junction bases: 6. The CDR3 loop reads CASSIQGARETQYF. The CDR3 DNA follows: TGTGCCAGCAGTATACAGGGGGCTCGGGAGACCCAGTACTTC.

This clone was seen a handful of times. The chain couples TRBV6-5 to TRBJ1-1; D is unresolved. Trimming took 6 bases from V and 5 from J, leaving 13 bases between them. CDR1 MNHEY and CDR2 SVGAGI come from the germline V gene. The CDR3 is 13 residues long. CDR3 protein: CASSPTGTTEAFF. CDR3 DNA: TGTGCCAGCAGCCCCACGGGTACGACTGAAGCTTTCTTT.

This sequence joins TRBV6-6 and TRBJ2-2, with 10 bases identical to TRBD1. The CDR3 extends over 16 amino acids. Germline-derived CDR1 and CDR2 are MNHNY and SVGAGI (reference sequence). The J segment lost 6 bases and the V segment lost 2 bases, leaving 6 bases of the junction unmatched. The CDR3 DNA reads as TGTGCCAGCAGTTACACTGGACAGGGGGGATCCGGGGAGCTGTTTTTT. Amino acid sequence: CASSYTGQGGSGELFF.

CDR3 sequence (DNA): TGTGCCAGCAGCTCCTGGACTGACACTGAAGCTTTCTTT. It specifies CASSSWTDTEAFF. The chain uses TRBV11-2 and TRBJ1-1; D is undetermined. The CDR3 runs to 13 residues. Between the trimmed V and J ends, which lost 4 bases and 3 bases, there was a span of 9 bases. CDR1 and CDR2 (germline): SGHAT, FQNNGV.

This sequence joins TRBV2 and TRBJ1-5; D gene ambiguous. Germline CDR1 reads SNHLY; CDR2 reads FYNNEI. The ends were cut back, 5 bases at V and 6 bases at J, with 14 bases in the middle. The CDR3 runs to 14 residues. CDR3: CASSQTSKGQPQHF. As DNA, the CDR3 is TGTGCCAGCAGTCAAACTTCCAAGGGTCAGCCCCAGCATTTT.

The CDR3 protein is CSRDRGGEQYF. DNA for the CDR3: TGCAGCAGGGACAGGGGTGGCGAGCAGTACTTC. V is TRBV20-1 and J is TRBJ2-7; TRBD1 matches at 10 bases. CDR1 and CDR2 (germline): DFQATT, SNEGSKA (reference sequence). The CDR3 is made up of 11 amino acids.